A selection of T cell receptor beta chains follows, all from one sample in a study of blood T cell repertoires in COVID-19. Here immunoSEQ multiplex PCR was the method, and the copy in TCRdb shows in-frame clones only, minus some. The sample has about 130,000 clones, around 81% seen once. Sequenced input: peripheral blood. Receptors originate from a man aged 25 to 45 with COVID-19, enrolled during active disease. Both conserved end residues are part of each CDR3. Each record gives: D gene, J gene, clone size, V gene, CDR3 DNA, CDR3 protein. D genes are given only for firm matches. A clone size is listed for some rows: how often the clone was seen (once, few, many), or a class if it is expanded.

>.|TRBJ2-7|.|TRBV11-2
TGTGCCAGCAGCGTTACAGGGGAGCAGTACTTC
CASSVTGEQYF
>TRBD2|TRBJ2-1|.|TRBV28
TGTGCCAGCAGTTTACACGCGCTAGCGGGAGGGCCGGTCAATGAGCAGTTCTTC
CASSLHALAGGPVNEQFF
>TRBD1|TRBJ1-2|.|TRBV13
TGTGCCAGCAGCTTAGGGGTAACGAAGGGGGCCTATGGCTACACCTTC
CASSLGVTKGAYGYTF
>TRBD1|TRBJ2-7|once|TRBV6-2/TRBV6-3
TGTGCCAGCAGTTACTCCGGGACAGGGTTCTACGAGCAGTACTTC
CASSYSGTGFYEQYF
>TRBD2|TRBJ2-1|.|TRBV11-3
TGTGCCAGCAGCTTAGAGCCCCCCGCTAGCGGGAGGACGAGTTACAATGAGCAGTTCTTC
CASSLEPPASGRTSYNEQFF
>.|TRBJ1-2|.|TRBV11-3
TGTGCCAGCAGCACAGGGATAGCTAACTATGGCTACACCTTC
CASSTGIANYGYTF
>TRBD1|TRBJ2-3|.|TRBV9
TGTGCCAGCAGCGCGCAGGGGGCTGGGGCAGATACGCAGTATTTT
CASSAQGAGADTQYF
>.|TRBJ1-2|.|TRBV9
TGTGCCAGCAGCGTCCTTACAGCCACTAACTATGGCTACACCTTC
CASSVLTATNYGYTF
>.|TRBJ1-3|.|TRBV5-5
TGTGCCAGCACCAACTCCAGGGCTGGAAACACCATATATTTT
CASTNSRAGNTIYF
>.|TRBJ2-7|.|TRBV28
TGTGCCAGCATTAAGGGGCTCCTTTCATCCTACGAGCAGTACTTC
CASIKGLLSSYEQYF
>TRBD2|TRBJ2-5|.|TRBV28
TGTGCCAGCAGACTGGGACTAGCGGAGAAAGAGACCCAGTACTTC
CASRLGLAEKETQYF
>TRBD2|TRBJ2-2|.|TRBV7-9
TGTGCCAGCAGCACGAGCGGGAGGGCCTCTCGGGAGCTGTTTTTT
CASSTSGRASRELFF
>.|TRBJ1-1|once|TRBV2
TGTGCCAGCAAGGGAGGGCGAAGCACTGAAGCTTTCTTT
CASKGGRSTEAFF
>.|TRBJ1-6|.|TRBV27
TGTGCCAGCAGTTTACCGAATTCACCCCTCCACTTT
CASSLPNSPLHF
>.|TRBJ1-2|.|TRBV2
TGTGCCAGCCAGCCTACCACCGGACAGTTCTATGGCTACACCTTC
CASQPTTGQFYGYTF
>.|TRBJ2-1|.|TRBV14
TGTGCCAGCAGCCAAGAGTGGGGCCCCTACAATGAGCAGTTCTTC
CASSQEWGPYNEQFF
>.|TRBJ1-5|.|TRBV7-6
TGTGCCAGCAGCTTAGGGGAGGACTGGGGTCAGCCCCAGCATTTT
CASSLGEDWGQPQHF
>TRBD2|TRBJ2-3|.|TRBV28
TGTGCCAGCAGTCCTGGGAGGGCAAGAGATACGCAGTATTTT
CASSPGRARDTQYF
>TRBD2|TRBJ2-7|.|TRBV6-2/TRBV6-3
TGTGCCAGCAGTTATCCCGGGGTAGCGGGAGACACCTCCTACGAGCAGTACTTC
CASSYPGVAGDTSYEQYF
>.|TRBJ2-5|.|TRBV9
TGTGCCAGCAGCGGACTCCAAGAGACCCAGTACTTC
CASSGLQETQYF
>TRBD1|TRBJ1-2|.|TRBV30
TGTGCCTGGGCGAGGGACAGGGTCGGTGGCTACACCTTC
CAWARDRVGGYTF
>.|TRBJ2-7|.|TRBV19
TGTGCCAGTAGTCTTTCGCTAGGGGTAGGCTACGAGCAGTACTTC
CASSLSLGVGYEQYF
>.|TRBJ1-2|.|TRBV28
TGTGCCAGCAGTTTCCAGCGGGGTCTAGTGTCTGGCTACACCTTC
CASSFQRGLVSGYTF
>.|TRBJ2-7|.|TRBV28
TGTGCCAGCAGTTTCCAGGGCCCCGGCGAGCAGTACTTC
CASSFQGPGEQYF
>TRBD1|TRBJ1-1|.|TRBV11-3
TGTGCCAGCAGCTCCCGGACAGGGGAGGGCACTGAAGCTTTCTTT
CASSSRTGEGTEAFF
>.|TRBJ2-1|.|TRBV5-1
TGCGCCAGCAGCCCCCTGTTAAACAATGAGCAGTTCTTC
CASSPLLNNEQFF
>TRBD1|TRBJ1-2|.|TRBV19
TGTGCCAGTAGTATCTCAGGGGGCGTAGACTATGGCTACACCTTC
CASSISGGVDYGYTF
>.|TRBJ2-2|medium-sized|TRBV25-1
TGTGCCAGCAGTGACCCCGGTGGGACACCCGGGGAGCTGTTTTTT
CASSDPGGTPGELFF
>TRBD2|TRBJ2-1|.|TRBV2
TGTGCCAGCAGGGCTGGTAGGACTAGCGGGGGGCCGAGGTACAATGAGCAGTTCTTC
CASRAGRTSGGPRYNEQFF